This paragraph reports one T cell receptor (beta chain). Its antigen remains unidentified. The sample belongs to a study of blood T cells in healthy people across ages. Study-wide points: Older individuals had lower TCR beta diversity per million T cells (the decline was roughly linear). More naive CD4+ cells and higher diversity marked long-lived donors relative to aged donors.

Collection of around 10 milliliters of peripheral blood was performed for each donor. Using a J-beta primer mix together with a sample-barcoded 5' primer, a second PCR was run for roughly 6 to 12 cycles. No fewer than 3 million CDR3-containing paired-end reads came from each sample. TCRdb passed the 5' RACE reads through MiXCR, listing each CDR3 protein once. The table shows about 1.4 million distinct CDR3 sequences, with roughly 59% occurring only once. The CDR3 loop spans 17 amino acids. CDR1 is SQVTM, CDR2 ANQGSEA, per germline. The chain recombines TRBV29-1 with TRBJ2-5, with 12 positions matching TRBD2. The end of the DNA is better explained by TRBJ2-7, so the J call may be wrong. The source of this sequence is a man aged 18-30 years in good health. Source material: blood. CDR3 coding DNA: TGCAGCGTTGAGGAAGGAACTAGCGGGAGGTGGGGGAGCGAGCAGTACTTC. Translating it yields CSVEEGTSGRWGSEQYF.